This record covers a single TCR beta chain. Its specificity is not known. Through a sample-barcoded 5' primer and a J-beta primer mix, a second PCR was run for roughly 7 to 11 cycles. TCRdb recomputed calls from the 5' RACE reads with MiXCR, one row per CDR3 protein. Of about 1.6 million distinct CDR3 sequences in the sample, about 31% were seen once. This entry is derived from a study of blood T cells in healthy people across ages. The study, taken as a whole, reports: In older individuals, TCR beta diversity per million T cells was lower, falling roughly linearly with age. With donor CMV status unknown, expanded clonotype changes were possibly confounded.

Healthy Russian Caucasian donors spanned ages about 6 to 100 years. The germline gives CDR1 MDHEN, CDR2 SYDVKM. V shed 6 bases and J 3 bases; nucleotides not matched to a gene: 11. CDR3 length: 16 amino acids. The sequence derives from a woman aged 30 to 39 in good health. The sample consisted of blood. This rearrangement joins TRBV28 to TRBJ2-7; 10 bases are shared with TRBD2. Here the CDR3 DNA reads TGTGCCAGCAGCGGTCGGACTAGCGGCGTATTCTACGAGCAGTACTTC. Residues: CASSGRTSGVFYEQYF.